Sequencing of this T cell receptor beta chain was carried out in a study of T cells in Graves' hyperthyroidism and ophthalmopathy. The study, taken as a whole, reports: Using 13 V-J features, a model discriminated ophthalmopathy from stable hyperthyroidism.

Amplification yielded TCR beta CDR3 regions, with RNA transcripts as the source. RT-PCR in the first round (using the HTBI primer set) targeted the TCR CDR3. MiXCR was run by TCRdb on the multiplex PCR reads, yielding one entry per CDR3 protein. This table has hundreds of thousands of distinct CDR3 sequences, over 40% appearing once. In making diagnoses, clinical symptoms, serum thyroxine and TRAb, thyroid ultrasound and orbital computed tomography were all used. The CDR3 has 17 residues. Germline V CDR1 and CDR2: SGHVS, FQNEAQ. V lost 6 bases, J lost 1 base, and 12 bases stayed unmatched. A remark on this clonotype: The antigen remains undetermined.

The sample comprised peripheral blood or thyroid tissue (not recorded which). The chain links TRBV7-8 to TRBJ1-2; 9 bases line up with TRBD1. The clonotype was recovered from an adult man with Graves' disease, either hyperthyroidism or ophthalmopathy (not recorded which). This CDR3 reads CASSEARTGVYNYGYTF. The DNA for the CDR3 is TGTGCCAGCAGTGAAGCCCGGACAGGGGTCTATAACTATGGCTACACCTTC. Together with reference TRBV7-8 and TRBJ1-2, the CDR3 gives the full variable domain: GAGVSQSPRYKVAKRGQDVALRCDPISGHVSLFWYQQALGQGPEFLTYFQNEAQLDKSGLPSDRFFAERPEGSVSTLKIQRTQQEDSAVYLCASSEARTGVYNYGYTFGSGTRLTVV.